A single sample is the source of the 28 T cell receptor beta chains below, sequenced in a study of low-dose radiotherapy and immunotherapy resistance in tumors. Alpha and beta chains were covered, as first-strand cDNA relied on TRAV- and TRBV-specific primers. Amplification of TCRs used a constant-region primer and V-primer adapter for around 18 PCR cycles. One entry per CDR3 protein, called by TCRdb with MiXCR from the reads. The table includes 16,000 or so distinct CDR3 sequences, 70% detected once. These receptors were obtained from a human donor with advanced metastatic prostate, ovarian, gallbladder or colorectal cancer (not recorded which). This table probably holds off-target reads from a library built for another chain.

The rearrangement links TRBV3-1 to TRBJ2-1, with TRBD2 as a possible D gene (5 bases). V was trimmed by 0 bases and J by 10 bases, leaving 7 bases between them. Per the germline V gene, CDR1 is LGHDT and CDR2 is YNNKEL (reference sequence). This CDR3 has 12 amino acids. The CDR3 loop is CASSQDPGEQFF. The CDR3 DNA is TGTGCCAGCAGCCAAGATCCGGGAGAGCAGTTCTTC.

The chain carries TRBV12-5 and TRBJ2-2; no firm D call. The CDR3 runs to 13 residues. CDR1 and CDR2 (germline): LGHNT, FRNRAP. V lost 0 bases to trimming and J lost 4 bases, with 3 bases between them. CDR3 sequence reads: CASGLVVTGELFF. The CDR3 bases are TGTGCTAGTGGTTTGGTGGTCACCGGGGAGCTGTTTTTT.

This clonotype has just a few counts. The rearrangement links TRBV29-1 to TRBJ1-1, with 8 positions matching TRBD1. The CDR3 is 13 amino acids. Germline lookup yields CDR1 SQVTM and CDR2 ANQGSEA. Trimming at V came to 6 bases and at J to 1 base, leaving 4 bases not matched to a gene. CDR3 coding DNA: TGCAGCGTCGCGGGACAGGCGAACACTGAAGCTTTCTTT. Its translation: CSVAGQANTEAFF.

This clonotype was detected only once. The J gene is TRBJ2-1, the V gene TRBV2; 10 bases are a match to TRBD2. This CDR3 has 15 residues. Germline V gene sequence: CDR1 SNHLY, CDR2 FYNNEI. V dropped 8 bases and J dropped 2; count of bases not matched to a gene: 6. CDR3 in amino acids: CASGVGLATYNEQFF. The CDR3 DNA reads TGTGCCAGCGGGGTGGGACTAGCGACCTACAATGAGCAGTTCTTC.

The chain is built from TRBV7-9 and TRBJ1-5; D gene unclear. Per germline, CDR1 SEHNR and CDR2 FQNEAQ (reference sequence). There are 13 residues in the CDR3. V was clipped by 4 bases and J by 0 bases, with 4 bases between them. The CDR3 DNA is TGTGCCAGCAGCTATTATAGCAATCAGCCCCAGCATTTT. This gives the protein CASSYYSNQPQHF. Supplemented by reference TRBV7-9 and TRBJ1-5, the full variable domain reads DTGVSQNPRHKITKRGQNVTFRCDPISEHNRLYWYRQTLGQGPEFLTYFQNEAQLEKSRLLSDRFSAERPKGSFSTLEIQRTEQGDSAMYLCASSYYSNQPQHFGDGTRLSIL.

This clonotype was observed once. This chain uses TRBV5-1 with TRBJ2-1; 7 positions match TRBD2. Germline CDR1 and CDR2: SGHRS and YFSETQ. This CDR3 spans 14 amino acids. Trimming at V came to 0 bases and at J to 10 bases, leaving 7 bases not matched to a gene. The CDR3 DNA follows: TGCGCCAGCAGCTTGGCGGGGGGAGACTGGGAGCAGTTCTTC. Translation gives CASSLAGGDWEQFF.

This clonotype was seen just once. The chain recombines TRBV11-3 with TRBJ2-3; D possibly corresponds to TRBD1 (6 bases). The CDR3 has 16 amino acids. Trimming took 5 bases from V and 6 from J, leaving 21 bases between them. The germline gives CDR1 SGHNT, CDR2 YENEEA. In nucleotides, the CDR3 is TGTGCCAGCAGCAAAGAGGCAGGGGCCCGCGGGGATACGCAGTATTTT. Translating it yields CASSKEAGARGDTQYF.

The CDR3, as DNA: TGTGCCAGCAGTTTACGGCGGGCCAACACTGAAGCTTTCTTT. It codes for CASSLRRANTEAFF. The chain links TRBV27 to TRBJ1-1; D remains unclear. The germline V gene encodes CDR1 MNHEY and CDR2 SMNVEV (reference sequence). This CDR3 has 14 amino acids. The ends were cut back, 2 bases at V and 2 bases at J, with 9 bases in the middle.

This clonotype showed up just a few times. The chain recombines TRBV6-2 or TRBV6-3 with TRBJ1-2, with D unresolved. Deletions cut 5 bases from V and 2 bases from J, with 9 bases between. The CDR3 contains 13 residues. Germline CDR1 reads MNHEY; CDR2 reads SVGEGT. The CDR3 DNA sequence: TGTGCCAGCAGTCGACCGAAAAACTATGGCTACACCTTC. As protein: CASSRPKNYGYTF.

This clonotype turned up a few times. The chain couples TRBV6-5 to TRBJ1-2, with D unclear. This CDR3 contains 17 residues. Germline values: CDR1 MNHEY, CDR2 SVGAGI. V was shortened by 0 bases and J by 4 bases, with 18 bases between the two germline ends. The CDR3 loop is CASSYSKPLKASYGYTF. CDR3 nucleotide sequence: TGTGCCAGCAGTTACTCGAAACCCCTTAAGGCTAGCTATGGCTACACCTTC.

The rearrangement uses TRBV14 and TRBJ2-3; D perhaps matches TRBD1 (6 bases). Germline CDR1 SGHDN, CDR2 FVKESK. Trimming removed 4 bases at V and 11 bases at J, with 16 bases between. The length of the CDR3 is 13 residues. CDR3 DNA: TGTGCCAGCAGCCCAGGGGCGAGGGGCCGGCAGTATTTT. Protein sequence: CASSPGARGRQYF.

The CDR3 DNA reads as TGTGCCAGCAGTCTAGAGTGGGACAGCCTCCGGACCCAGTACTTC. This encodes CASSLEWDSLRTQYF. The chain employs TRBV28 and TRBJ2-5; 7 nucleotides align to TRBD1. V lost 5 bases to trimming and J lost 7 bases; unmatched junction nucleotides: 13. CDR1 and CDR2 (germline): MDHEN, SYDVKM. The CDR3 extends over 15 amino acids.

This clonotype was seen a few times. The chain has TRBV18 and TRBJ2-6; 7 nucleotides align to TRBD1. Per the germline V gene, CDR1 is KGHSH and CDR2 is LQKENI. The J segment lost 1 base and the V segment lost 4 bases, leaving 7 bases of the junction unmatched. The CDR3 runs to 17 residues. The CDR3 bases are TGTGCCAGCTCACTAGGGGCCAGGGGGTCTGGGGCCAACGTCCTGACTTTC. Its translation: CASSLGARGSGANVLTF.

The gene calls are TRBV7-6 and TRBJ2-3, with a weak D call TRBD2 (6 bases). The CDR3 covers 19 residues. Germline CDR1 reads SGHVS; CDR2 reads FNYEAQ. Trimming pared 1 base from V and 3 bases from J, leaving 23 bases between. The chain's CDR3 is CASSLVAPGSGVGTDTQYF. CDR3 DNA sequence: TGTGCCAGCAGCTTAGTCGCCCCGGGGTCGGGGGTAGGGACAGATACGCAGTATTTT. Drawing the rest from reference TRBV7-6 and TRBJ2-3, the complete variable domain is GAGVSQSPRYKVTKRGQDVALRCDPISGHVSLYWYRQALGQGPEFLTYFNYEAQQDKSGLPNDRFSAERPEGSISTLTIQRTEQRDSAMYRCASSLVAPGSGVGTDTQYFGPGTRLTVL.

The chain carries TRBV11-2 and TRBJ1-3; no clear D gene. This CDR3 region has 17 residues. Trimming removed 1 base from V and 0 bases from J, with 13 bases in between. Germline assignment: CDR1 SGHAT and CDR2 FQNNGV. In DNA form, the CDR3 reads TGTGCCAGCAGCTTAGTTATAAATGGATACTCTGGAAACACCATATATTTT. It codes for CASSLVINGYSGNTIYF.

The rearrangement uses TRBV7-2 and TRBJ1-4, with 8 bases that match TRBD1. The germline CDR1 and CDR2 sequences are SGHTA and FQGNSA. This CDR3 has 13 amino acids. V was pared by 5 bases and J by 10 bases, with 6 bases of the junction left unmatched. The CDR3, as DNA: TGTGCCAGCAGCCCGGGGACAGGTGGAAAACTGTTTTTT. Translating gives CASSPGTGGKLFF.

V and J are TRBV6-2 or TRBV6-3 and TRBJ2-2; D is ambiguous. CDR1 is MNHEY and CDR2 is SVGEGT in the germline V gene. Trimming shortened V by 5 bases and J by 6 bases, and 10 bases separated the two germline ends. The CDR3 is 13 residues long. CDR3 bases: TGTGCCAGCAGTCCCCGGCCTGCCGGGGAGCTGTTTTTT. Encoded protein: CASSPRPAGELFF.

Here the CDR3 reads CSAEGRDRPDYEQYF. The CDR3 bases are TGCAGTGCCGAGGGGCGAGATAGACCCGACTACGAGCAGTACTTC. The chain joins TRBV20-1 to TRBJ2-7, with D perhaps assigned TRBD1 or TRBD2 (5 bases each). Germline loops: CDR1 DFQATT, CDR2 SNEGSKA (reference sequence). V was trimmed by 6 bases and J by 3 bases, leaving 21 bases between them. The length of the CDR3 is 15 residues.

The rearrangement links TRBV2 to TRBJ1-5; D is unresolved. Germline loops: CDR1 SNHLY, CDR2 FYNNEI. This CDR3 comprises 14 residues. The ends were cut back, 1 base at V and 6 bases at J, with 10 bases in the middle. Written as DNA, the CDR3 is TGTGCCAGCAGTGAAGAATGGAGGGTTCAGCCCCAGCATTTT. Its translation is CASSEEWRVQPQHF.

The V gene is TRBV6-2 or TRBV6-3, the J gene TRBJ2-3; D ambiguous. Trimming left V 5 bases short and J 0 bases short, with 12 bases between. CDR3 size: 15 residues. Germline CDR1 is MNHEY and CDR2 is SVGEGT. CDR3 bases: TGTGCCAGCAGTGATTACGCAGGAAGCACAGATACGCAGTATTTT. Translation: CASSDYAGSTDTQYF.

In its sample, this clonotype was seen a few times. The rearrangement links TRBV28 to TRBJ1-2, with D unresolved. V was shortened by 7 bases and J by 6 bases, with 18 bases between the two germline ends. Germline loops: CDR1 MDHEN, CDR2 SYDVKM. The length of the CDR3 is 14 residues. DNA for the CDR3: TGTGCCAGCATTAATACGTACGGTACAAATGGCTACACCTTC. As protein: CASINTYGTNGYTF.

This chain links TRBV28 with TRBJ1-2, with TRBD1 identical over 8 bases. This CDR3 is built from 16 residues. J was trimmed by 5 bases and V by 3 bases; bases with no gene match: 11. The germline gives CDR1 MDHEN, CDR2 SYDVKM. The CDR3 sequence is CASSFGPDRVLYGYTF. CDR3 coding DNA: TGTGCCAGCAGTTTTGGGCCGGACAGGGTATTGTATGGCTACACCTTC.

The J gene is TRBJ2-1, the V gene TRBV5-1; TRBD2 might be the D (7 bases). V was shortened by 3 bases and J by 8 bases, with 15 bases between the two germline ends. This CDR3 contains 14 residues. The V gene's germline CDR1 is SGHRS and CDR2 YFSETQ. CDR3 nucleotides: TGCGCCAGCAGCTGGGGGGGGGGCCACGATGAGCAGTTCTTC. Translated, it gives CASSWGGGHDEQFF.

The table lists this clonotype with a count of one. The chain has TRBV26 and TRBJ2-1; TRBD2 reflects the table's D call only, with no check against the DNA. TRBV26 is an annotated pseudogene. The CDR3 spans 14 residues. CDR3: CASSTRGPLNEQFF. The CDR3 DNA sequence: TGTGCCAGCAGTACCAGAGGGCCGCTCAATGAGCAGTTCTTC.

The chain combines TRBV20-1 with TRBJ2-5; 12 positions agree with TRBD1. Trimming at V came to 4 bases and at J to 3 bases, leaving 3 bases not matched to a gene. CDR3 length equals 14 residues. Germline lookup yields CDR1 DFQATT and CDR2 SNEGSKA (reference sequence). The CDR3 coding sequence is TGCAGTGCTAAGGGACAGGGGGCTGAAGAGACCCAGTACTTC. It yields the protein CSAKGQGAEETQYF.

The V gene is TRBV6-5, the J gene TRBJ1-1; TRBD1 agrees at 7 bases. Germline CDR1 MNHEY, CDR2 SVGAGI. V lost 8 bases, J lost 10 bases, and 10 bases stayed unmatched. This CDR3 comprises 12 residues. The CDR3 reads CASGKTGWAAFF. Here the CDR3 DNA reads TGTGCCAGCGGAAAGACAGGGTGGGCAGCTTTCTTT.

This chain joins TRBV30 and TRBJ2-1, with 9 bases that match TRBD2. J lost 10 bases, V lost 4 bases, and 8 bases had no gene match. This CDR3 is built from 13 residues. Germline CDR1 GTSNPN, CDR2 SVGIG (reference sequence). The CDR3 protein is CAWTGLAGREQFF. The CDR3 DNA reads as TGTGCCTGGACAGGGCTAGCGGGACGGGAGCAGTTCTTC.

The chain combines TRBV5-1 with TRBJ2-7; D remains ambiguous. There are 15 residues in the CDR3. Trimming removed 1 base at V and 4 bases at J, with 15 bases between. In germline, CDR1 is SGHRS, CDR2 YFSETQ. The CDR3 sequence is CASSLNPGPEYEQYF. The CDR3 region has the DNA TGCGCCAGCAGCTTGAATCCGGGCCCTGAATACGAGCAGTACTTC.